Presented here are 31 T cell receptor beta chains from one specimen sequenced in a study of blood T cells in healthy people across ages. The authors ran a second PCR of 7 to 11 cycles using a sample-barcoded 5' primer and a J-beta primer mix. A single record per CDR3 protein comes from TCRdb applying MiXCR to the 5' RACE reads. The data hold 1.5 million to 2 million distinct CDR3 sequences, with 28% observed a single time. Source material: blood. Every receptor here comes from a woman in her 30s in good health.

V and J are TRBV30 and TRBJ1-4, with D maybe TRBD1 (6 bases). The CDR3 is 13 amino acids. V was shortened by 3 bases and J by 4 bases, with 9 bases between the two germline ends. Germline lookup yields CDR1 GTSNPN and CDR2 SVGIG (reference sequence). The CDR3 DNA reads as TGTGCCTGGAGAGGGGGATTTAATGAAAAACTGTTTTTT. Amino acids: CAWRGGFNEKLFF.

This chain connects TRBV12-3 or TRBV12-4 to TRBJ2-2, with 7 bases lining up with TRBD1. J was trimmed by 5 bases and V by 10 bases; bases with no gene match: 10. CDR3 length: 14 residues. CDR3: CAIPRGSGTGELFF. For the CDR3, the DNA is TGTGCCATCCCCAGGGGGAGTGGAACCGGGGAGCTGTTTTTT.

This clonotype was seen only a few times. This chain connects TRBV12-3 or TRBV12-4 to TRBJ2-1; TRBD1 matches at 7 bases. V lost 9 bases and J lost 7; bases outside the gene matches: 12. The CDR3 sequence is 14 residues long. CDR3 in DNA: TGTGCCAGTAGTAAAGCCGGGACAGTTAATGAGCAGTTCTTC. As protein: CASSKAGTVNEQFF.

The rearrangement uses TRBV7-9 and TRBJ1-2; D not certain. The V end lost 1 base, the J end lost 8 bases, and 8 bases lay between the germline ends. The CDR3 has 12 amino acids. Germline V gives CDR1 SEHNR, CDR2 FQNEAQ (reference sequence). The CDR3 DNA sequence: TGTGCCAGCAGCTTAGAGGTGGCCGGCTACACCTTC. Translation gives CASSLEVAGYTF.

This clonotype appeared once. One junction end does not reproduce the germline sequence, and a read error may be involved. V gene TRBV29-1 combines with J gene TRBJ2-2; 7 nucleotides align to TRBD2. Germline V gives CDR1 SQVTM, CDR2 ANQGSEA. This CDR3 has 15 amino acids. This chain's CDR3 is CSAETSVVNTGELFF. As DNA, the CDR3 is TGCAGCGCTGAAACTAGCGTGGTCAACACCGGGGAGCTGTTTTTT.

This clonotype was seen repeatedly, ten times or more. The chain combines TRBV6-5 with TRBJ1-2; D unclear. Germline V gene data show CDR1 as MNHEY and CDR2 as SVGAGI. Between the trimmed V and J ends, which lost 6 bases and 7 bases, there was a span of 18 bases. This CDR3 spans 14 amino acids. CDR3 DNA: TGTGCCAGCAGCAGTTTACCCCGGGGTTTTGGCTACACCTTC. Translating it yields CASSSLPRGFGYTF.

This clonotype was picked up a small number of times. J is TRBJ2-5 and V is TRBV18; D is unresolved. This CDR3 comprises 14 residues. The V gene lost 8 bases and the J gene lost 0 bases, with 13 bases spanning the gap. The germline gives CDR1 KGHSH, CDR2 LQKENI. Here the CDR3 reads CASSPPGNQETQYF. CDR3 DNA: TGTGCCAGCAGTCCCCCGGGCAACCAAGAGACCCAGTACTTC.

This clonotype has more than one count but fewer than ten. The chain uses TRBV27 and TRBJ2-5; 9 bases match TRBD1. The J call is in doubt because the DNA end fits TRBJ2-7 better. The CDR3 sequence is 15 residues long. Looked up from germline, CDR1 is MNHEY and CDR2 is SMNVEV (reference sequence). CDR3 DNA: TGTGCCAGCAGTTTATACAGGGGGCGAGGGGTCGAGCAGTACTTC. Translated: CASSLYRGRGVEQYF.

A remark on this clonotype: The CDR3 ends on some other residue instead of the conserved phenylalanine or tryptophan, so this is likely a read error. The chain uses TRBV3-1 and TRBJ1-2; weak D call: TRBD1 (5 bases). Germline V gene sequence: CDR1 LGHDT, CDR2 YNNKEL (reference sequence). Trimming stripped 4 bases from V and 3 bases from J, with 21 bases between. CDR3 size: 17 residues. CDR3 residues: CASSPTPRWGADYGYTC. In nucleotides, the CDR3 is TGTGCCAGCAGCCCAACCCCACGGTGGGGCGCGGACTATGGCTACACCTGC.

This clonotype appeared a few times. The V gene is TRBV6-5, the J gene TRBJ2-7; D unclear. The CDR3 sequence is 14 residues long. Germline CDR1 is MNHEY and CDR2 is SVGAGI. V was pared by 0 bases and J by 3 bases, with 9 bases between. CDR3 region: CASSYSSRNYEQYF. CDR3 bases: TGTGCCAGCAGTTACTCGTCCAGGAACTACGAGCAGTACTTC.

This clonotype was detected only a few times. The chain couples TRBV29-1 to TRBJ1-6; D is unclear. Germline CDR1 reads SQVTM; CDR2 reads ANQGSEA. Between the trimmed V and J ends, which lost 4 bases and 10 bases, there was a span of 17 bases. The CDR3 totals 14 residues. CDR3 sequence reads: CSVAESIAGSPLHF. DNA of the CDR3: TGCAGCGTTGCAGAGTCTATCGCGGGGTCACCCCTCCACTTT.

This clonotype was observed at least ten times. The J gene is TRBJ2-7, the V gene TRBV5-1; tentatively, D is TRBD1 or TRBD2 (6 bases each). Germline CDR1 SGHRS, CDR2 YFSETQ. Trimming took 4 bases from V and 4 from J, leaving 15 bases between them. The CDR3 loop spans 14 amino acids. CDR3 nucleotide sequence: TGCGCCAGCAGCCCCGACATAGGGGGGTACGAGCAGTACTTC. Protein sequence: CASSPDIGGYEQYF.

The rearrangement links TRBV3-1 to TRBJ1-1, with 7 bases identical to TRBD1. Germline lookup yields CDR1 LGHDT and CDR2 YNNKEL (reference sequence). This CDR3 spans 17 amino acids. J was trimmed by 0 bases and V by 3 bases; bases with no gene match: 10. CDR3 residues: CASSQTSSGTVNTEAFF. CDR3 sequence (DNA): TGTGCCAGCAGCCAGACCAGCTCCGGGACAGTGAACACTGAAGCTTTCTTT.

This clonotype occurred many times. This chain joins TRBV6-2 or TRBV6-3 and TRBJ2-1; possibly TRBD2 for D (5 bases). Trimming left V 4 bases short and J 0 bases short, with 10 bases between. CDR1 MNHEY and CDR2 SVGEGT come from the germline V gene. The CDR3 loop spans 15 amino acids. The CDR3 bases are TGTGCCAGCAGTTCGAGCGGAGCCTCCTACAATGAGCAGTTCTTC. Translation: CASSSSGASYNEQFF.

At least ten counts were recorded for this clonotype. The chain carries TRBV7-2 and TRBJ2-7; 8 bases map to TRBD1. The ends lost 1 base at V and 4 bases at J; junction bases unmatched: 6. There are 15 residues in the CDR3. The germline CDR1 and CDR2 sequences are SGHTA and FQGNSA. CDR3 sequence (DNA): TGTGCCAGCAGCTTAGGGACAGGGATCCGATACGAGCAGTACTTC. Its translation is CASSLGTGIRYEQYF.

Written as DNA, the CDR3 is TGTGCCAGCAGCCTCCACGCCGGGACTAGCGGTGAGCAGTTCTTC. Protein sequence: CASSLHAGTSGEQFF. V gene TRBV14 combines with J gene TRBJ2-1, with 11 bases fitting TRBD2. The germline V gene encodes CDR1 SGHDN and CDR2 FVKESK. The CDR3 extends over 15 amino acids. V was clipped by 4 bases and J by 9 bases; unmatched bases: 8.

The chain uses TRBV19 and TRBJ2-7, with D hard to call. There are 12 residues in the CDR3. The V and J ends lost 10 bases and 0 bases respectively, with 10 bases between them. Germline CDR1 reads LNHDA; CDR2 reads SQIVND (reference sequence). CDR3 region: CATTTSSYEQYF. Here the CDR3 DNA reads TGTGCCACGACCACAAGCTCCTACGAGCAGTACTTC.

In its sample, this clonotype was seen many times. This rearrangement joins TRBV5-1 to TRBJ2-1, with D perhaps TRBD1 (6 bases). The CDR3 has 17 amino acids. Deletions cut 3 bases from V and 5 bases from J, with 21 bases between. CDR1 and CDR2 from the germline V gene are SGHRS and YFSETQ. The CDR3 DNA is TGCGCCAGCAGCTCGGGATTAGGGGGTCCGAAGAACAATGAGCAGTTCTTC. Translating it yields CASSSGLGGPKNNEQFF.

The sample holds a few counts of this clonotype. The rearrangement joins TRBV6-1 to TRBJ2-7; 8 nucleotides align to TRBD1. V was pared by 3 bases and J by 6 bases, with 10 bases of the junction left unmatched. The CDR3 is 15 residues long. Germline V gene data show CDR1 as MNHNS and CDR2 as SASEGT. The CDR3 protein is CASSEHGGQGSEQYF. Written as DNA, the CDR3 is TGTGCCAGCAGTGAGCATGGCGGACAGGGCTCCGAGCAGTACTTC.

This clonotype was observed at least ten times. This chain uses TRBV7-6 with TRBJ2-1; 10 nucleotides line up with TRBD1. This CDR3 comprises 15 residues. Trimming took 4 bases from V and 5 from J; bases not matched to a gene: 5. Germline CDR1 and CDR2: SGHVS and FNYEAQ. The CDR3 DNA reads TGTGCCAGCAGCTGGGGACAGGGGCCCCACAATGAGCAGTTCTTC. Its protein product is CASSWGQGPHNEQFF.

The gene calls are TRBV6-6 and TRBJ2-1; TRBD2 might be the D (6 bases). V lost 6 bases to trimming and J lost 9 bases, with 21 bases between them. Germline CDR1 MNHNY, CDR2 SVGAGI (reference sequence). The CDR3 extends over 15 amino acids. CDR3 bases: TGTGCCAGCAGGCTACATGTGGGCGGGGTGGGTGAGCAGTTCTTC. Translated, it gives CASRLHVGGVGEQFF.

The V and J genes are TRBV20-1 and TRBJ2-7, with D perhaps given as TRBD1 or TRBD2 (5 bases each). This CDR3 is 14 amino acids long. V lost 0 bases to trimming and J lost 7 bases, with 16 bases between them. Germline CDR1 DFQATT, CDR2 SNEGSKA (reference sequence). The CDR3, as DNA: TGCAGTGCTAGAGAGGGGACCACGAGAAAGGAGCAGTACTTC. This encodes CSAREGTTRKEQYF.

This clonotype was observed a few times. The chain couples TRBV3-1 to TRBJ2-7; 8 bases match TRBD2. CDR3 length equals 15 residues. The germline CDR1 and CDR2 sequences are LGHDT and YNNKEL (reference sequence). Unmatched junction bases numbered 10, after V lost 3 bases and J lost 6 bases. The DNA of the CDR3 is TGTGCCAGCAGCCAGGATCGACTAGCGAGCGGCGAGCAGTACTTC. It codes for CASSQDRLASGEQYF.

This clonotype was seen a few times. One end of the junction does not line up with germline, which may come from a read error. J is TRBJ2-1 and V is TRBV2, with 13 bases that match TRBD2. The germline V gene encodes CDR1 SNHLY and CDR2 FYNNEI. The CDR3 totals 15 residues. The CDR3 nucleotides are TGTGCCAGCGGACTGACTAGCGGGAGGCTCAATGGGCAGTTCTTC. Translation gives CASGLTSGRLNGQFF.

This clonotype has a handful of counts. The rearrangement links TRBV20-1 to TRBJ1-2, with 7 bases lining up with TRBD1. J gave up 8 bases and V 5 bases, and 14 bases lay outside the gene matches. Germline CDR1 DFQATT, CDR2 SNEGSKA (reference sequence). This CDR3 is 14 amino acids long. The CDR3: CSAGFKGGGMGYTF. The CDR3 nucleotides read TGCAGTGCTGGATTCAAAGGAGGGGGCATGGGCTACACCTTC.

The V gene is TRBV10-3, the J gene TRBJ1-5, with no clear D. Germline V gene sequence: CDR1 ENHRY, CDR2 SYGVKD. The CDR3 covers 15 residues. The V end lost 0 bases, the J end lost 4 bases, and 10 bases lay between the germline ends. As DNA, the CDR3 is TGTGCCATCAGTGAGTCGGGAGGGCTGAATCAGCCCCAGCATTTT. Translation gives CAISESGGLNQPQHF.

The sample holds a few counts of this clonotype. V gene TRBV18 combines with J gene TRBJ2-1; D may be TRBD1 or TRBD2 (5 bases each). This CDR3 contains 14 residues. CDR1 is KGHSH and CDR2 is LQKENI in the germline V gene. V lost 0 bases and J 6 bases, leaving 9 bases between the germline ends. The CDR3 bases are TGTGCCAGCTCACCACCAAGGGACGGCAATGAGCAGTTCTTC. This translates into CASSPPRDGNEQFF.

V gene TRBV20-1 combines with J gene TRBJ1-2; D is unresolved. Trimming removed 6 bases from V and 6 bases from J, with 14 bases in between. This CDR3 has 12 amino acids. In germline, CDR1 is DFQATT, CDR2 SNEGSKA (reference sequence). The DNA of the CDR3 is TGCAGTGCGGAGGCCACATCAGATGGCTACACCTTC. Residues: CSAEATSDGYTF.

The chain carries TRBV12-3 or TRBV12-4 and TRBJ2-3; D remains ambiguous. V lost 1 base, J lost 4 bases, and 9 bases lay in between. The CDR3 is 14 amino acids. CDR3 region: CASSLGDFPDTQYF. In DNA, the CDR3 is TGTGCCAGCAGTTTAGGAGACTTCCCAGATACGCAGTATTTT.

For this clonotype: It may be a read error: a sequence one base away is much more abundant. The CDR3 DNA is TGTGCCAGCAGTGACTCACTTTGGAGGGAGCAGTACTTC. It is translated as CASSDSLWREQYF. V is TRBV6-4 and J is TRBJ2-5; tentative D call: TRBD2 (6 bases). V dropped 0 bases and J dropped 11 bases, with 13 bases sitting between them. The CDR3 has 13 residues. Germline V gene sequence: CDR1 MRHNA, CDR2 SNTAGT.

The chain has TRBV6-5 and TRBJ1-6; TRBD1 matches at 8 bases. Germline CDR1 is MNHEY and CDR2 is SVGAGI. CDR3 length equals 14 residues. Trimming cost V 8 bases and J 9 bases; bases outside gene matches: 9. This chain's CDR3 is CASALGQGTSPLHF. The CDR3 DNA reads TGTGCCAGCGCGCTTGGACAGGGTACTTCACCCCTCCACTTT.